Listed below are T cell receptor beta chains from one sample, sequenced in a study of Ad26.COV2.S vaccination and SARS-CoV-2 variants. Sequencing was performed with immunoSEQ multiplex PCR; in TCRdb, only in-frame clones are kept and a portion is missing. The repertoire holds 400,000 or so clones, with 70% to 90% as singletons. The sample was peripheral blood, taken in a trial of Ad26.COV2.S vaccine versus placebo. Every receptor here comes from a person between 18 and 65 years old who received the Ad26.COV2.S COVID-19 vaccine or a placebo. Each CDR3 is given with its conserved first and last residue. Fields, in order: CDR3 DNA, CDR3 protein, D gene, V gene, J gene, clone size. A D gene is named only where the DNA matches it firmly. For some rows the clone size is stated as once, few or many, or as a class when expanded; others skip it.

cdr3_nt: TGTGCCAGCAGCGTAGTGTCTCAAGGGGGGCCCACCGGGGAGCTGTTTTTT; cdr3_aa: CASSVVSQGGPTGELFF; d_call: .; v_call: TRBV9; j_call: TRBJ2-2; clone_size: .
cdr3_nt: TGTGCCGGTGGATCGAGGGAACCTAAGTTCAATCAGCCCCAGCATTTT; cdr3_aa: CAGGSREPKFNQPQHF; d_call: .; v_call: TRBV30; j_call: TRBJ1-5; clone_size: .
cdr3_nt: TGTGCCTCTGGGACAGGGGGCACAGATACGCAGTATTTT; cdr3_aa: CASGTGGTDTQYF; d_call: TRBD1; v_call: TRBV19; j_call: TRBJ2-3; clone_size: .
cdr3_nt: TGTGCCAGCCCCCCGTTGAGGGCCTACGAAGGGGACTATGGCTACACCTTC; cdr3_aa: CASPPLRAYEGDYGYTF; d_call: .; v_call: TRBV21-1; j_call: TRBJ1-2; clone_size: .
cdr3_nt: TGTGCCAGCAGTGAAGAAGCTAACTATGGCTACACCTTC; cdr3_aa: CASSEEANYGYTF; d_call: .; v_call: TRBV2; j_call: TRBJ1-2; clone_size: few
cdr3_nt: TGTGCCAGTAGTATACTGACGACAGGGCGATCCTACAATGAGCAGTTCTTC; cdr3_aa: CASSILTTGRSYNEQFF; d_call: TRBD1; v_call: TRBV19; j_call: TRBJ2-1; clone_size: .
cdr3_nt: TGTGCCACCAGCAGCCCACAGGGCGGTGAGACCCAGTACTTC; cdr3_aa: CATSSPQGGETQYF; d_call: .; v_call: TRBV15; j_call: TRBJ2-5; clone_size: .
cdr3_nt: TGCGCCAGCAGCTTGGGGGACTCTGGAAACACCATATATTTT; cdr3_aa: CASSLGDSGNTIYF; d_call: .; v_call: TRBV5-1; j_call: TRBJ1-3; clone_size: .
cdr3_nt: TGTGCCAGCAGTTACTTTAGGGGAGGAAAACTGTTTTTT; cdr3_aa: CASSYFRGGKLFF; d_call: .; v_call: TRBV6-5; j_call: TRBJ1-4; clone_size: .
cdr3_nt: TGTGCCAGCAGCTCGGCGTGGGGGCTGGAGACCCAGTACTTC; cdr3_aa: CASSSAWGLETQYF; d_call: .; v_call: TRBV7-2; j_call: TRBJ2-5; clone_size: .
cdr3_nt: TGTGCCAGCACCCCCCCCAACGGGTTGAGTTCACCCCTCCACTTT; cdr3_aa: CASTPPNGLSSPLHF; d_call: .; v_call: TRBV2; j_call: TRBJ1-6; clone_size: .
cdr3_nt: TGCGCCAGCAGCTTGGGGACTAGCCCCTACAATGAGCAGTTCTTC; cdr3_aa: CASSLGTSPYNEQFF; d_call: TRBD2; v_call: TRBV5-1; j_call: TRBJ2-1; clone_size: .
cdr3_nt: TGTGCCAGCGGTACTGGCAGGGGGTCTGGAAACACCATATATTTT; cdr3_aa: CASGTGRGSGNTIYF; d_call: TRBD1; v_call: TRBV5-4; j_call: TRBJ1-3; clone_size: .
cdr3_nt: TGCAGTGCTAGTGGGGTTAGCAATCAGCCCCAGCATTTT; cdr3_aa: CSASGVSNQPQHF; d_call: .; v_call: TRBV20-1; j_call: TRBJ1-5; clone_size: .
cdr3_nt: TGTGCCAGCAGTATCAGGGCCATAAGCAATCAGCCCCAGCATTTT; cdr3_aa: CASSIRAISNQPQHF; d_call: .; v_call: TRBV2; j_call: TRBJ1-5; clone_size: .
cdr3_nt: TGTGCCAGCAGTGGAAACTATGGCTACACCTTC; cdr3_aa: CASSGNYGYTF; d_call: .; v_call: TRBV25-1; j_call: TRBJ1-2; clone_size: .